Listed here are 21 T cell receptor beta chains from one sample, sequenced in a study of cytomegalovirus exposure and HLA in healthy donors. PCR amplification relied on 60 Vbeta primers (plus 13 Jbeta primers). Sequencing was performed with immunoSEQ multiplex PCR; in TCRdb, only in-frame clones are kept and a portion is missing. The table shows tens of thousands of clones, with about 79% occurring only once. Material: PBMCs. These receptors were obtained from a man in his sixties in good health and CMV-seropositive.

In its sample, this clone was seen a few times. The chain recombines TRBV6-6 with TRBJ1-5, with no clear D. V lost 4 bases to trimming and J lost 2 bases, with 9 bases between them. Germline CDR1 MNHNY, CDR2 SVGAGI (reference sequence). This CDR3 comprises 14 residues. As DNA, the CDR3 is TGTGCCAGCAGTTGGCCCAATGGCAATCAGCCCCAGCATTTT. This encodes CASSWPNGNQPQHF.

V is TRBV18 and J is TRBJ2-5; D is possibly TRBD2 (5 bases). The CDR3 is made up of 13 amino acids. Per the germline V gene, CDR1 is KGHSH and CDR2 is LQKENI. Trimming stripped 3 bases from V and 3 bases from J, with 8 bases between. The CDR3 nucleotides read TGTGCCAGCTCACCGACCGGGGAAGAGACCCAGTACTTC. Translated: CASSPTGEETQYF.

As for this clone: This same CDR3 is encoded by further DNA sequences in the sample. V usage is TRBV11-3 and J usage is TRBJ2-7, with a possible D match to TRBD2 (6 bases). With 5 bases removed from V and 4 bases from J, the gap between germline ends came to 12 bases. This CDR3 has 13 residues. CDR1 is SGHNT, CDR2 YENEEA, per germline. CDR3 DNA: TGTGCCAGCAGCCCGACTAGATCTTACGAGCAGTACTTC. Translated: CASSPTRSYEQYF.

The V call is TRBV11-2, the J call TRBJ1-1; 7 bases agree with TRBD1. V was pared by 5 bases and J by 4 bases, with 10 bases of the junction left unmatched. The CDR3 sequence is 15 residues long. Germline CDR1 and CDR2: SGHAT and FQNNGV. The CDR3, as DNA: TGTGCCAGCAGCACCCCGACAGGGTTGGGCACTGAAGCTTTCTTT. Its protein is CASSTPTGLGTEAFF.

This chain joins TRBV6-5 and TRBJ1-6, with D tentatively TRBD1 (6 bases). The CDR3 has 15 residues. V lost 5 bases, J lost 5 bases, and 13 bases lay in between. Looked up from germline, CDR1 is MNHEY and CDR2 is SVGAGI. Here the CDR3 DNA reads TGTGCCAGCAGTCCCCGGACAGTAAATAATTCACCCCTCCACTTT. Translating it yields CASSPRTVNNSPLHF.

The chain recombines TRBV5-8 with TRBJ1-3, with a tentative D call TRBD1 (5 bases). V was pared by 0 bases and J by 3 bases, with 16 bases between. CDR1 is SGHTS and CDR2 is YDEGEE in the germline V gene. The CDR3 is 17 residues long. The CDR3: CASSLGPPFGGGNTIYF. Here the CDR3 DNA reads TGTGCCAGCAGCTTGGGGCCACCCTTCGGGGGTGGAAACACCATATATTTT.

The chain joins TRBV27 to TRBJ2-7; no clear D. Deletions cut 5 bases from V and 2 bases from J, with 16 bases between. CDR3 length equals 15 residues. Germline-derived CDR1 and CDR2 are MNHEY and SMNVEV (reference sequence). CDR3 amino acids: CASSIRVLGPYEQYF. The CDR3 region has the DNA TGTGCCAGCAGTATCCGGGTCCTAGGTCCCTACGAGCAGTACTTC.

The chain employs TRBV27 and TRBJ2-7; 8 nucleotides match TRBD1. The CDR3 is 15 amino acids. Germline loops: CDR1 MNHEY, CDR2 SMNVEV (reference sequence). The ends lost 2 bases at V and 3 bases at J; junction bases unmatched: 6. The CDR3 DNA follows: TGTGCCAGCAGTTTAGACAGGGGCCCTAACTACGAGCAGTACTTC. Its translation is CASSLDRGPNYEQYF.

This chain connects TRBV9 to TRBJ2-1, with no clear D. With 0 bases removed from V and 3 bases from J, the gap between germline ends came to 7 bases. Germline values: CDR1 SGDLS, CDR2 YYNGEE. The CDR3 runs 14 residues. The CDR3 nucleotides are TGTGCCAGCAGCGTAGATGAGCGCTACAATGAGCAGTTCTTC. It encodes CASSVDERYNEQFF. The whole variable domain, remainder taken from reference TRBV9 and TRBJ2-1, is DSGVTQTPKHLITATGQRVTLRCSPRSGDLSVYWYQQSLDQGLQFLIQYYNGEERAKGNILERFSAQQFPDLHSELNLSSLELGDSALYFCASSVDERYNEQFFGPGTRLTVL.

This chain joins TRBV25-1 and TRBJ1-4; no definite D call. The V end lost 3 bases, the J end lost 0 bases, and 5 bases lay between the germline ends. The CDR3 spans 14 residues. Germline lookup yields CDR1 MGHDK and CDR2 SYGVNS. CDR3 in amino acids: CASSDPATNEKLFF. The DNA of the CDR3 is TGTGCCAGCAGTGATCCTGCAACTAATGAAAAACTGTTTTTT.

The CDR3 is CASSMRSIIGSYNEQFF. In DNA, the CDR3 is TGTGCCAGTAGTATGAGATCAATAATCGGCTCCTACAATGAGCAGTTCTTC. V usage is TRBV19 and J usage is TRBJ2-1; no definite D call. The CDR3 has 17 residues. In germline, CDR1 is LNHDA, CDR2 SQIVND (reference sequence). Between the trimmed V and J ends, which lost 3 bases and 0 bases, there was a span of 15 bases.

This clone was seen only a few times. The chain employs TRBV14 and TRBJ2-7, with D tentatively TRBD2 (6 bases). CDR1 SGHDN and CDR2 FVKESK come from the germline V gene. The CDR3 loop spans 20 amino acids. With 1 base removed from V and 1 base from J, the gap between germline ends came to 26 bases. The CDR3 spells CASSQVIASRRPGGSYEQYF. CDR3 nucleotide sequence: TGTGCCAGCAGCCAAGTTATCGCTTCCCGCCGGCCCGGGGGTTCCTACGAGCAGTACTTC.

V gene TRBV28 combines with J gene TRBJ1-1, with 8 bases that match TRBD1. This CDR3 spans 14 amino acids. J was trimmed by 6 bases and V by 5 bases; bases with no gene match: 8. Per the germline V gene, CDR1 is MDHEN and CDR2 is SYDVKM. CDR3: CASSNYRGVSEAFF. The CDR3 DNA reads TGTGCCAGCAGTAATTACAGGGGGGTCTCTGAAGCTTTCTTT. The complete variable domain, with remaining parts taken from reference TRBV28 and TRBJ1-1, reads DVKVTQSSRYLVKRTGEKVFLECVQDMDHENMFWYRQDPGLGLRLIYFSYDVKMKEKGDIPEGYSVSREKKERFSLILESASTNQTSMYLCASSNYRGVSEAFFGQGTRLTVV.

The chain links TRBV19 to TRBJ1-5, with D possibly being TRBD1 (6 bases). V was shortened by 5 bases and J by 0 bases, with 11 bases between the two germline ends. Germline CDR1 is LNHDA and CDR2 is SQIVND (reference sequence). The CDR3 spans 15 residues. CDR3 loop: CASSPGQRSNQPQHF. Written as DNA, the CDR3 is TGTGCCAGTAGTCCAGGACAGCGTAGCAATCAGCCCCAGCATTTT.

The chain is built from TRBV7-9 and TRBJ2-5; 7 bases are shared with TRBD1. The DNA matches TRBJ2-7 better at its end, which makes the J call doubtful. This CDR3 spans 15 amino acids. Germline assignment: CDR1 SEHNR and CDR2 FQNEAQ (reference sequence). The CDR3 DNA reads TGTGCCAGCAGCTCGGGGACAGCCGTCTCCTACGAGCAGTACTTC. As protein: CASSSGTAVSYEQYF.

V and J are TRBV7-9 and TRBJ2-2, with 8 bases matching TRBD1. The CDR3 extends over 15 amino acids. Germline CDR1 SEHNR, CDR2 FQNEAQ (reference sequence). V lost 5 bases to trimming and J lost 5 bases; unmatched junction nucleotides: 7. The CDR3 nucleotides are TGTGCCAGCAGCCTGGACAGGGTTATGACCGGGGAGCTGTTTTTT. Translated, it gives CASSLDRVMTGELFF.

The CDR3 coding sequence is TGCGCCAGCAGCTTGGGAATGGGGGCGGCTTCCTACGAGCAGTACTTC. Translation gives CASSLGMGAASYEQYF. This rearrangement joins TRBV5-1 to TRBJ2-7, with TRBD1 as a possible D gene (6 bases). The CDR3 covers 16 residues. Germline lookup yields CDR1 SGHRS and CDR2 YFSETQ. The V and J ends lost 0 bases and 1 base respectively, with 14 bases between them.

This clone came up a few times. V and J are TRBV7-8 and TRBJ1-5; weak D call: TRBD1 (5 bases). CDR3 size: 13 residues. V dropped 5 bases and J dropped 5 bases, with 10 bases sitting between them. Germline lookup yields CDR1 SGHVS and CDR2 FQNEAQ. The CDR3 spells CASSPDTDQPQHF. DNA of the CDR3: TGTGCCAGCAGCCCGGACACTGATCAGCCCCAGCATTTT. Complete variable domain (other parts from reference TRBV7-8 and TRBJ1-5): GAGVSQSPRYKVAKRGQDVALRCDPISGHVSLFWYQQALGQGPEFLTYFQNEAQLDKSGLPSDRFFAERPEGSVSTLKIQRTQQEDSAVYLCASSPDTDQPQHFGDGTRLSIL.

This chain uses TRBV28 with TRBJ1-1, with TRBD1 identical over 7 bases. With 6 bases clipped from V and 1 base from J, the junction kept 5 bases outside the gene matches. The CDR3 runs to 14 residues. CDR1 and CDR2 from the germline V gene are MDHEN and SYDVKM. The CDR3 here is CASRGQPSNTEAFF. Written as DNA, the CDR3 is TGTGCCAGCAGGGGACAGCCATCGAACACTGAAGCTTTCTTT.

The chain combines TRBV5-4 with TRBJ2-5; 7 bases are shared with TRBD2. V was pared by 0 bases and J by 5 bases, with 1 base of the junction left unmatched. CDR1 SGHNT and CDR2 YYREEE come from the germline V gene (reference sequence). The length of the CDR3 is 13 residues. The DNA of the CDR3 is TGTGCCAGCAGCTTGGGGGGAGGGGAGACCCAGTACTTC. As protein: CASSLGGGETQYF. The full variable domain, in which reference TRBV5-4 and TRBJ2-5 provide the parts outside the CDR3, is ETGVTQSPTHLIKTRGQQVTLRCSSQSGHNTVSWYQQALGQGPQFIFQYYREEENGRGNFPPRFSGLQFPNYSSELNVNALELDDSALYLCASSLGGGETQYFGPGTRLLVL.

The rearrangement uses TRBV6-6 and TRBJ1-6; 9 bases match TRBD1. Germline V gene data show CDR1 as MNHNY and CDR2 as SVGAGI (reference sequence). Trimming cost V 6 bases and J 10 bases; bases outside gene matches: 10. CDR3 length: 15 residues. CDR3 protein: CASRPPGQGESPLHF. DNA for the CDR3: TGTGCCAGCAGGCCTCCGGGACAGGGTGAATCACCCCTCCACTTT.